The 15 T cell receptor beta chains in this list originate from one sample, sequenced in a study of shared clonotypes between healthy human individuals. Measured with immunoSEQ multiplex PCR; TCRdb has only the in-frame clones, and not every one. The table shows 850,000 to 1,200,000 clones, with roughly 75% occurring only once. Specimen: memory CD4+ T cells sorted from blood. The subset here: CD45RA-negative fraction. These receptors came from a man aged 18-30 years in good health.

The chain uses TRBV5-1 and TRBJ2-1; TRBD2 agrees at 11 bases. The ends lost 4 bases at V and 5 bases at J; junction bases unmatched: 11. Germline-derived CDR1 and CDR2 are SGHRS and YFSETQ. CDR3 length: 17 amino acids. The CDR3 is CASSTGTLAGGHNEQFF. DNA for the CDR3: TGCGCCAGCAGCACGGGAACCTTAGCGGGGGGGCACAATGAGCAGTTCTTC.

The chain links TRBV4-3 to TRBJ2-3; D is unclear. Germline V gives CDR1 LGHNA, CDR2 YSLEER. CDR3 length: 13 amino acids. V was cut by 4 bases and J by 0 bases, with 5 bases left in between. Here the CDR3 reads CASSLQSTDTQYF. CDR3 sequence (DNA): TGCGCCAGCAGCCTACAGAGCACAGATACGCAGTATTTT.

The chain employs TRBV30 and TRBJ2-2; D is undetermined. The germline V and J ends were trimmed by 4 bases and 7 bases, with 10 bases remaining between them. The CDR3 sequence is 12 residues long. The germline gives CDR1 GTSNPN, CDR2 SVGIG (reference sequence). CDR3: CAWKKSHGELFF. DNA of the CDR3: TGTGCCTGGAAGAAGTCACACGGGGAGCTGTTTTTT. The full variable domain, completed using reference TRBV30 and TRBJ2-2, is SQTIHQWPATLVQPVGSPLSLECTVEGTSNPNLYWYRQAAGRGLQLLFYSVGIGQISSEVPQNLSASRPQDRQFILSSKKLLLSDSGFYLCAWKKSHGELFFGEGSRLTVL.

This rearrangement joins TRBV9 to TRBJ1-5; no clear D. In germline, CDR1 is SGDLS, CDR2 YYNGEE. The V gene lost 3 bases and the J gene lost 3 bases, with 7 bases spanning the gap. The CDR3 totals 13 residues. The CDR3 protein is CASSGNPNQPQHF. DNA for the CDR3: TGTGCCAGCAGCGGGAACCCCAATCAGCCCCAGCATTTT.

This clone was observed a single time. CDR3 in DNA: TGTGCCAGCTCGCTTCACAGGGTTTCGGAGCAGTACTTC. Encoded protein: CASSLHRVSEQYF. The chain uses TRBV18 and TRBJ2-7; tentative D call: TRBD1 (6 bases). This CDR3 is built from 13 residues. Germline CDR1 and CDR2: KGHSH and LQKENI. Trimming pared 6 bases from V and 7 bases from J, leaving 16 bases between.

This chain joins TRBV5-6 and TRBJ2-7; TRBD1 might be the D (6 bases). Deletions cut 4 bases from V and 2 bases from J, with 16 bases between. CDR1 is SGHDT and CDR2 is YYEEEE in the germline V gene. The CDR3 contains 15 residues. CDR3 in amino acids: CASSVRQEYTYEQYF. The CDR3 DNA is TGTGCCAGCAGCGTAAGACAGGAATACACCTACGAGCAGTACTTC.

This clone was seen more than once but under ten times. Here the CDR3 DNA reads TGTGCCAGCAGCTTAGCAGCATCCCACCCACTCGAGCAGTACTTC. It codes for CASSLAASHPLEQYF. The chain joins TRBV7-2 to TRBJ2-7; D unclear. Per germline, CDR1 SGHTA and CDR2 FQGNSA. Trimming cost V 0 bases and J 6 bases, with 15 bases left between them. The CDR3 contains 15 residues. Together with reference TRBV7-2 and TRBJ2-7, the CDR3 gives the full variable domain: GAGVSQSPSNKVTEKGKDVELRCDPISGHTALYWYRQSLGQGLEFLIYFQGNSAPDKSGLPSDRFSAERTGGSVSTLTIQRTQQEDSAVYLCASSLAASHPLEQYFGPGTRLTVT.

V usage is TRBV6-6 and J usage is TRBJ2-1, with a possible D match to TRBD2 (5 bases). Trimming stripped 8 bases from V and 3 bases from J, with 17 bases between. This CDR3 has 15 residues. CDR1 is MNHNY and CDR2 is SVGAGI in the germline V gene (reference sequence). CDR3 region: CASVTEGLNYNEQFF. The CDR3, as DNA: TGTGCCAGCGTGACCGAAGGACTCAACTACAATGAGCAGTTCTTC.

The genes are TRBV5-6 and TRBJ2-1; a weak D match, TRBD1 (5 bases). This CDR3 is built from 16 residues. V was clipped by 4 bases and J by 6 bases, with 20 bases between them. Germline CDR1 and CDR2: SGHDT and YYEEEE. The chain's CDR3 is CASSTRQPTPSNEQFF. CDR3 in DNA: TGTGCCAGCAGCACCAGACAGCCCACCCCCTCCAATGAGCAGTTCTTC.

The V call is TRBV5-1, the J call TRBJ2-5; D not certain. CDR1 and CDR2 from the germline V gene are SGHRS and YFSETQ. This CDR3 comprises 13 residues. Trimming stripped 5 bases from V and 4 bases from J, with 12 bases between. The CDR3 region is CASRKGSGETQYF. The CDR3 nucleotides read TGCGCCAGCAGGAAAGGATCCGGAGAGACCCAGTACTTC.

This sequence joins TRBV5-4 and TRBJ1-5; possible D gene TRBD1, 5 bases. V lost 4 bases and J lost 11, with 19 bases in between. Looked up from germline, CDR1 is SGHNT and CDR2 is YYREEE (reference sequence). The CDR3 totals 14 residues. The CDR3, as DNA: TGTGCCAGCAGCGTGGACATTGGTCTATCGGCCCAGCATTTT. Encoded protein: CASSVDIGLSAQHF.

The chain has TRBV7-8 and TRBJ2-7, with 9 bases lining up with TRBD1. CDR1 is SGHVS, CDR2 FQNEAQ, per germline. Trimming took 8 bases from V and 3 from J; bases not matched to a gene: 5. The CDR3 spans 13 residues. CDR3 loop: CASAGQGFYEQYF. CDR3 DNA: TGTGCCAGCGCGGGACAGGGTTTCTACGAGCAGTACTTC.

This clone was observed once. CDR3 residues: CASSLTPTTEAFF. The CDR3 nucleotides read TGTGCCAGCAGCTTGACACCCACCACTGAAGCTTTCTTT. The chain carries TRBV5-8 and TRBJ1-1; D gene ambiguous. The germline V and J ends were trimmed by 1 base and 4 bases, with 8 bases remaining between them. Germline V gene lookup returns CDR1 SGHTS and CDR2 YDEGEE. CDR3 length: 13 residues. The full variable domain, its missing parts supplied by reference TRBV5-8 and TRBJ1-1, is EAGVTQSPTHLIKTRGQQATLRCSPISGHTSVYWYQQALGLGLQFLLWYDEGEERNRGNFPPRFSGRQFPNYSSELNVNALELEDSALYLCASSLTPTTEAFFGQGTRLTVV.

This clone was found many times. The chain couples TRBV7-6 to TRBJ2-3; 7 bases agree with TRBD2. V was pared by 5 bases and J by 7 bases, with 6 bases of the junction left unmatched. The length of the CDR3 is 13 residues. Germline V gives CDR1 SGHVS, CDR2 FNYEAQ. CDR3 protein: CASSPGTKNTQYF. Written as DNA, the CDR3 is TGTGCCAGCAGCCCCGGGACTAAAAATACGCAGTATTTT.

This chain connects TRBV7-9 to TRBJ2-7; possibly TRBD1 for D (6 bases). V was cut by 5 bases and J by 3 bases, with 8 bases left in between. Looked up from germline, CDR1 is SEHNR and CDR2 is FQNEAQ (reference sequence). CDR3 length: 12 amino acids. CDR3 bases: TGTGCCAGCAGCATACAGGGCTACGAGCAGTACTTC. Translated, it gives CASSIQGYEQYF.